This entry lists 16 T cell receptor beta chains sequenced from one sample in a study of blood T cell repertoires in COVID-19 (TCRdb year 2020). The protocol used for the library was the immunoSEQ multiplex PCR assay. TCRdb obtained this table from immuneACCESS and retained in-frame rearrangements with V and J assigned. These tables miss some clones; where compared with another copy, unresolved V genes account for less than half of the shortfall, and the remainder is unexplained. Recorded for this sample are 100,000 to 150,000 clones; about 72% of them occurred a single time. Jointly, the top ten make up under 2.5% of the sample. The sequenced material came from peripheral blood. These TCRs come from a woman aged 70-85 years with acute or convalescent COVID-19.

The chain links TRBV5-6 to TRBJ2-2; D might be TRBD1 (6 bases). Germline CDR1 and CDR2: SGHDT and YYEEEE. Trimming removed 0 bases from V and 4 bases from J, with 13 bases in between. The CDR3 consists of 16 residues. CDR3 DNA sequence: TGTGCCAGCAGCTTGGGAGGGGGTTTCATCACCGGGGAGCTGTTTTTT. Protein: CASSLGGGFITGELFF.

This chain uses TRBV10-2 with TRBJ2-4; possibly TRBD2 for D (5 bases). Germline lookup yields CDR1 WSHSY and CDR2 SAAADI. There are 16 residues in the CDR3. V dropped 8 bases and J dropped 0 bases, with 17 bases sitting between them. The CDR3 region is CASWFSADLAKNIQYF. In nucleotides, the CDR3 is TGCGCCAGCTGGTTTTCAGCGGACTTAGCCAAAAACATTCAGTACTTC.

The chain has TRBV4-2 and TRBJ2-1; TRBD2 agrees at 9 bases. Germline values: CDR1 LGHNA, CDR2 YNFKEQ. V lost 1 base and J lost 13; bases outside the gene matches: 11. The CDR3 runs to 15 residues. The CDR3 DNA is TGTGCCAGCAGCCAAGTCAGTAGCGGGAGTAATAGCCAGTTCTTC. It translates to CASSQVSSGSNSQFF.

The rearrangement uses TRBV4-1 and TRBJ1-4; 9 bases align to TRBD1. CDR1 MGHRA and CDR2 YSYEKL come from the germline V gene. The junction had 5 bases not matched to a gene; V was cut back by 4 bases and J by 5 bases. The length of the CDR3 is 15 residues. For the CDR3, the DNA is TGCGCCAGCAGCCCACAGGGGGCAGACAATGAAAAACTGTTTTTT. Encoded protein: CASSPQGADNEKLFF.

The CDR3 here is CASSLAGGWTDTQYF. DNA of the CDR3: TGTGCCAGCAGCTTAGCGGGGGGTTGGACAGATACGCAGTATTTT. The genes are TRBV7-8 and TRBJ2-3, with D perhaps matching TRBD2 (6 bases). Germline CDR1 SGHVS, CDR2 FQNEAQ. CDR3 length: 15 amino acids. The V gene lost 0 bases and the J gene lost 3 bases, with 10 bases spanning the gap.

This chain links TRBV27 with TRBJ2-6, with 10 bases fitting TRBD2. CDR3 length equals 16 residues. J was trimmed by 0 bases and V by 6 bases; bases with no gene match: 2. CDR1 is MNHEY, CDR2 SMNVEV, per germline (reference sequence). CDR3 DNA sequence: TGTGCCAGCAGGGTAGCGGGGGGCTCTGGGGCCAACGTCCTGACTTTC. It translates to CASRVAGGSGANVLTF. The full variable domain, its missing parts supplied by reference TRBV27 and TRBJ2-6, is EAQVTQNPRYLITVTGKKLTVTCSQNMNHEYMSWYRQDPGLGLRQIYYSMNVEVTDKGDVPEGYKVSRKEKRNFPLILESPSPNQTSLYFCASRVAGGSGANVLTFGAGSRLTVL.

The chain links TRBV7-2 to TRBJ1-4, with D perhaps matching TRBD1 (5 bases). Trimming pared 5 bases from V and 4 bases from J, leaving 14 bases between. CDR3 size: 15 residues. Germline CDR1 is SGHTA and CDR2 is FQGNSA. CDR3 in DNA: TGTGCCAGCAGCCCGTACAGGAGATTTAATGAAAAACTGTTTTTT. This codes for CASSPYRRFNEKLFF.

V gene TRBV7-9 combines with J gene TRBJ2-2; possible D gene TRBD2, 7 bases. CDR1 SEHNR and CDR2 FQNEAQ come from the germline V gene (reference sequence). V was trimmed by 5 bases and J by 1 base, leaving 23 bases between them. This CDR3 is 19 amino acids long. The DNA of the CDR3 is TGTGCCAGCAGCAACCGCAGGGGAGGGATAATAATGAACACCGGGGAGCTGTTTTTT. Residues: CASSNRRGGIIMNTGELFF.

The CDR3 reads CASSQGVLRGTEAFF. The CDR3 bases are TGTGCCAGCAGCCAAGGGGTCCTAAGAGGCACTGAAGCTTTCTTT. This rearrangement joins TRBV3-1 (or the pseudogene TRBV3-2) to TRBJ1-1; D is uncertain. This CDR3 region has 15 residues. Between the trimmed V and J ends, which lost 1 base and 4 bases, there was a span of 13 bases. The germline CDR1 and CDR2 sequences are LGHDT and YNNKEL (reference sequence).

J is TRBJ2-4 and V is TRBV5-5; D perhaps matches TRBD2 (5 bases). Germline lookup yields CDR1 SGHKS and CDR2 YYEKEE (reference sequence). Trimming took 6 bases from V and 6 from J, leaving 19 bases between them. The CDR3 covers 15 residues. The CDR3 here is CASTNPGSHLNIQYF. The CDR3 coding sequence is TGTGCCAGCACCAACCCGGGGAGCCATTTAAACATTCAGTACTTC.

This clone was counted a few times. The rearrangement links TRBV4-3 to TRBJ2-7; D is unresolved. The CDR3 spans 13 residues. The ends were cut back, 1 base at V and 3 bases at J, with 7 bases in the middle. Germline V gives CDR1 LGHNA, CDR2 YSLEER. The CDR3 sequence is CASSQVPGYEQYF. CDR3 DNA: TGCGCCAGCAGCCAAGTTCCCGGCTACGAGCAGTACTTC.

V gene TRBV3-1 (or the pseudogene TRBV3-2) combines with J gene TRBJ1-1; D possibly corresponds to TRBD1 (6 bases). V was shortened by 0 bases and J by 3 bases, with 11 bases between the two germline ends. This CDR3 has 15 residues. Germline V gene sequence: CDR1 LGHDT, CDR2 YNNKEL (reference sequence). The CDR3, as DNA: TGTGCCAGCAGCCAAGATGAAGGGGGTCACACTGAAGCTTTCTTT. It is translated as CASSQDEGGHTEAFF.

This chain uses TRBV14 with TRBJ2-5, with 12 bases matching TRBD2. The CDR3 consists of 18 residues. Germline V CDR1 and CDR2: SGHDN, FVKESK. V was pared by 0 bases and J by 5 bases, with 10 bases of the junction left unmatched. The CDR3 nucleotides are TGTGCCAGCAGCCAAGACACTAGCGGGGGGACGTCCCGCGAGACCCAGTACTTC. This codes for CASSQDTSGGTSRETQYF.

Ten or more counts support this clone. Relative to the germline gene, one junction end is altered; a read error may explain this. CDR3 coding DNA: TGCGCCAGCAGTCAAGTGGAGACCGGGACACCCGAACAATCTGAAGCTTTCTTT. Translating it yields CASSQVETGTPEQSEAFF. V usage is TRBV4-1 and J usage is TRBJ1-1; possible D gene TRBD1, 6 bases. Germline V gene lookup returns CDR1 MGHRA and CDR2 YSYEKL. This CDR3 has 18 residues.

This chain uses TRBV10-3 with TRBJ1-1, with 7 bases that match TRBD1. The CDR3 covers 13 residues. CDR1 is ENHRY and CDR2 is SYGVKD in the germline V gene. The V gene end was trimmed by 7 bases and the J gene end by 6 bases; junction bases not matched to a gene: 8. The CDR3: CAIKRVGGPEAFF. Written as DNA, the CDR3 is TGTGCCATCAAGCGGGTAGGGGGCCCTGAAGCTTTCTTT.

The chain joins TRBV15 to TRBJ2-5; TRBD1 aligns across 8 bases. Germline V gives CDR1 LNHNV, CDR2 YYDKDF (reference sequence). J lost 5 bases, V lost 1 base, and 6 bases had no gene match. The CDR3 length is 15 residues. CDR3 loop: CATSRAPGGPETQYF. For the CDR3, the DNA is TGTGCCACCAGCAGAGCGCCAGGGGGCCCGGAGACCCAGTACTTC.